What follows are 24 T cell receptor beta chains derived from one specimen sequenced in a study of control samples from healthy donors and cancer patients. This table comes from immunoSEQ multiplex PCR, and its TCRdb copy is limited to in-frame clones, with some not included. Here the sample spans 75,000 to 100,000 clones, about 88% being singletons. Sequences were obtained from blood. These receptor sequences come from a woman in her forties or fifties in good health.

The chain couples TRBV7-9 to TRBJ2-2; 10 nucleotides align to TRBD1. Germline V lookup: CDR1 SEHNR, CDR2 FQNEAQ (reference sequence). V gave up 6 bases and J gave up 4 bases; unmatched junction bases: 8. The CDR3 extends over 16 amino acids. The CDR3 protein is CASRNRDRGLTGELFF. For the CDR3, the DNA is TGTGCCAGCAGAAACCGGGACAGGGGTCTCACCGGGGAGCTGTTTTTT.

This chain connects TRBV7-2 to TRBJ2-5, with D possibly matching TRBD2 (5 bases). This CDR3 is built from 15 residues. The V and J ends lost 9 bases and 5 bases respectively, with 22 bases between them. Germline CDR1 is SGHTA and CDR2 is FQGNSA. The CDR3 DNA follows: TGTGCCAGTTCTAAATCCTCCCCTCGAGGGGAGACCCAGTACTTC. It codes for CASSKSSPRGETQYF.

This chain joins TRBV5-1 and TRBJ1-1; D is unresolved. Trimming took 4 bases from V and 0 from J, leaving 10 bases between them. In germline, CDR1 is SGHRS, CDR2 YFSETQ. The CDR3 length is 14 residues. The CDR3 region has the DNA TGCGCCAGCAGCCAGCAGAACATGAACACTGAAGCTTTCTTT. This sequence encodes CASSQQNMNTEAFF.

The chain employs TRBV6-2 or TRBV6-3 and TRBJ2-7; TRBD2 matches 11 bases. V gave up 2 bases and J gave up 6 bases; unmatched junction bases: 9. Per the germline V gene, CDR1 is MNHEY and CDR2 is SVGEGT. The CDR3 runs to 16 residues. CDR3 coding DNA: TGTGCCAGCAGTTACCCGAAGACTAGCGGGGTCGGCGAGCAGTACTTC. This translates into CASSYPKTSGVGEQYF.

The chain is built from TRBV7-2 and TRBJ2-3; 9 bases agree with TRBD2. This CDR3 contains 17 residues. Unmatched junction bases numbered 13, after V lost 4 bases and J lost 5 bases. CDR1 and CDR2 from the germline V gene are SGHTA and FQGNSA. The CDR3 protein is CASSSRGGGGIGDTQYF. CDR3 DNA sequence: TGTGCCAGCAGCTCTCGTGGCGGGGGGGGCATTGGAGATACGCAGTATTTT.

V and J are TRBV28 and TRBJ1-2; 11 bases map to TRBD1. This CDR3 spans 14 amino acids. V dropped 6 bases and J dropped 4; count of bases not matched to a gene: 4. Germline V gene data show CDR1 as MDHEN and CDR2 as SYDVKM. The CDR3 reads CASSPGTGGYGYTF. CDR3 sequence (DNA): TGTGCCAGCAGCCCCGGGACAGGGGGCTATGGCTACACCTTC.

Remarks on this clone: Other DNA sequences within the sample encode an identical CDR3. The CDR3 here is CASGLGLAGGQDEQFF. In nucleotides, the CDR3 is TGTGCTAGTGGTTTGGGGCTAGCGGGGGGGCAGGATGAGCAGTTCTTC. The chain recombines TRBV12-5 with TRBJ2-1; 12 bases match TRBD2. The length of the CDR3 is 16 residues. Per the germline V gene, CDR1 is LGHNT and CDR2 is FRNRAP. With 1 base clipped from V and 8 bases from J, the junction kept 6 bases outside the gene matches.

This chain joins TRBV7-9 and TRBJ2-5; 8 bases agree with TRBD1. The CDR3 consists of 13 residues. Germline V lookup: CDR1 SEHNR, CDR2 FQNEAQ (reference sequence). Trimming at V came to 6 bases and at J to 4 bases, leaving 4 bases not matched to a gene. Here the CDR3 DNA reads TGTGCCAGCAGTCAAACAGGGGGAGAGACCCAGTACTTC. Its translation is CASSQTGGETQYF.

In its sample, this clone was seen once. V is TRBV4-2 and J is TRBJ1-4; no reliable D call. The germline V gene encodes CDR1 LGHNA and CDR2 YNFKEQ. The V end lost 0 bases, the J end lost 7 bases, and 9 bases lay between the germline ends. This CDR3 is 14 amino acids long. The CDR3 coding sequence is TGTGCCAGCAGCCAAGAAGGGATTGGTGAAAAACTGTTTTTT. Translating gives CASSQEGIGEKLFF.

The V call is TRBV6-5, the J call TRBJ2-6; D gene unclear. The CDR3 has 14 amino acids. From germline, CDR1 is MNHEY and CDR2 SVGAGI. Trimming shortened V by 8 bases and J by 0 bases, and 8 bases separated the two germline ends. The CDR3 DNA follows: TGTGCCAGCGGACGGAGCTCTGGGGCCAACGTCCTGACTTTC. Translation gives CASGRSSGANVLTF.

This chain links TRBV20-1 with TRBJ1-2; no firm D call. CDR3 size: 11 residues. Trimming shortened V by 7 bases and J by 4 bases, and 10 bases separated the two germline ends. Germline V gene data show CDR1 as DFQATT and CDR2 as SNEGSKA (reference sequence). Here the CDR3 DNA reads TGCAGTGTTAGTTGGGGCTATGGCTACACCTTC. Encoded protein: CSVSWGYGYTF.

The sample holds one count of this clone. J is TRBJ2-5 and V is TRBV7-2; no definite D call. CDR1 and CDR2 (germline): SGHTA, FQGNSA. The CDR3 length is 14 residues. V was cut by 0 bases and J by 5 bases, with 10 bases left in between. CDR3 DNA: TGTGCCAGCAGCTTAGCACCGACTGGGGAGACCCAGTACTTC. Residues: CASSLAPTGETQYF.

The genes are TRBV19 and TRBJ1-2, with no clear D. Trimming stripped 4 bases from V and 5 bases from J, with 20 bases between. The CDR3 contains 16 residues. Germline CDR1 and CDR2: LNHDA and SQIVND (reference sequence). The CDR3 region is CASSRPLERHYYGYTF. CDR3 nucleotides: TGTGCCAGTAGTAGACCCCTGGAACGGCATTATTATGGCTACACCTTC.

Here the CDR3 DNA reads TGTGCCACCAGCAGGATCGACAATGAGCAGTTCTTC. Its translation is CATSRIDNEQFF. The rearrangement links TRBV15 to TRBJ2-1; no definite D call. The V gene lost 3 bases and the J gene lost 5 bases, with 5 bases spanning the gap. This CDR3 is built from 12 residues. CDR1 and CDR2 (germline): LNHNV, YYDKDF (reference sequence).

This clone was counted a few times. The chain couples TRBV2 to TRBJ2-1; D ambiguous. Germline values: CDR1 SNHLY, CDR2 FYNNEI. With 6 bases removed from V and 0 bases from J, the gap between germline ends came to 18 bases. The CDR3 totals 17 residues. In DNA, the CDR3 is TGTGCCAGCAGAGCTCGAGATCTTGTAACCTCCTACAATGAGCAGTTCTTC. It yields the protein CASRARDLVTSYNEQFF.

The chain uses TRBV7-2 and TRBJ2-1, with 9 nucleotides matching TRBD2. Losses at the gene ends were 0 bases for V and 9 bases for J; bases not matched to a gene: 12. Germline CDR1 and CDR2: SGHTA and FQGNSA. This CDR3 comprises 17 residues. The chain's CDR3 is CASSLARREGRGGEQFF. The CDR3 DNA reads TGTGCCAGCAGCTTAGCACGGCGGGAGGGCCGGGGGGGTGAGCAGTTCTTC.

The chain has TRBV7-9 and TRBJ2-2; the D is unclear. Looked up from germline, CDR1 is SEHNR and CDR2 is FQNEAQ (reference sequence). V dropped 1 base and J dropped 5 bases, with 5 bases sitting between them. This CDR3 has 13 residues. The DNA for the CDR3 is TGTGCCAGCAGCTTAGAGGGTACCGGGGAGCTGTTTTTT. Residues: CASSLEGTGELFF.

The J gene is TRBJ1-5, the V gene TRBV6-5; TRBD1 aligns across 10 bases. The ends lost 2 bases at V and 0 bases at J; junction bases unmatched: 1. This CDR3 is 16 amino acids long. CDR1 and CDR2 from the germline V gene are MNHEY and SVGAGI. CDR3 nucleotide sequence: TGTGCCAGCAGTTACGGGGACAGGGGTAGCAATCAGCCCCAGCATTTT. Its protein product is CASSYGDRGSNQPQHF.

This clone was detected only a few times. The chain's CDR3 is CASGTGRAETQYF. CDR3 sequence (DNA): TGTGCCAGTGGGACAGGGAGGGCGGAGACCCAGTACTTC. The rearrangement links TRBV19 to TRBJ2-5, with 9 bases lining up with TRBD1. The trim removed 8 bases at V and 5 bases at J, leaving 6 bases unmatched. From germline, CDR1 is LNHDA and CDR2 SQIVND (reference sequence). This CDR3 has 13 residues. The entire variable domain, with the rest obtained from reference TRBV19 and TRBJ2-5, is as follows: DGGITQSPKYLFRKEGQNVTLSCEQNLNHDAMYWYRQDPGQGLRLIYYSQIVNDFQKGDIAEGYSVSREKKESFPLTVTSAQKNPTAFYLCASGTGRAETQYFGPGTRLLVL.

The chain uses TRBV7-2 and TRBJ2-1; D is tentatively TRBD1 or TRBD2 (5 bases each). CDR3 length: 16 residues. Trimming shortened V by 6 bases and J by 8 bases, and 23 bases separated the two germline ends. Germline V gene lookup returns CDR1 SGHTA and CDR2 FQGNSA. Written as DNA, the CDR3 is TGTGCCAGCAGAAAACCGGGGCGTGGGATTAGGGATGAGCAGTTCTTC. Translating it yields CASRKPGRGIRDEQFF.

The rearrangement uses TRBV28 and TRBJ1-3, with D uncertain. Trimming took off 2 bases at V and 0 bases at J, with 5 bases between the two ends. The CDR3 length is 14 residues. Germline V gene lookup returns CDR1 MDHEN and CDR2 SYDVKM. This chain's CDR3 is CASSLKGSGNTIYF. CDR3 in DNA: TGTGCCAGCAGTTTAAAGGGCTCTGGAAACACCATATATTTT.

The rearrangement uses TRBV19 and TRBJ1-4; TRBD1 might be the D (5 bases). This CDR3 comprises 16 residues. V dropped 2 bases and J dropped 2 bases, with 12 bases sitting between them. Per the germline V gene, CDR1 is LNHDA and CDR2 is SQIVND (reference sequence). This CDR3 reads CASSIPGSWTNEKLFF. For the CDR3, the DNA is TGTGCCAGTAGTATACCAGGGTCATGGACTAATGAAAAACTGTTTTTT.

The V call is TRBV24-1, the J call TRBJ2-5; D perhaps matches TRBD2 (5 bases). Germline V gene lookup returns CDR1 KGHDR and CDR2 SFDVKD. CDR3 length: 12 amino acids. Trimming took 7 bases from V and 5 from J, leaving 10 bases between them. CDR3 bases: TGTGCCACCAGGGGGAGCAGGGAGACCCAGTACTTC. It codes for CATRGSRETQYF.

This clone was seen more than once but under ten times. This chain links TRBV5-1 with TRBJ2-3; 8 nucleotides align to TRBD2. The V and J ends lost 3 bases and 4 bases, in that order; junction bases with no gene match: 10. The CDR3 is 16 amino acids. Per the germline V gene, CDR1 is SGHRS and CDR2 is YFSETQ. The CDR3 spells CASSYTLAEVADTQYF. CDR3 DNA sequence: TGCGCCAGCAGCTACACACTAGCGGAGGTCGCAGATACGCAGTATTTT.